This passage covers 29 T cell receptor beta chains from one sample sequenced in a study of response to subunit inactivated influenza vaccine. MiXCR was run by TCRdb on the RT-PCR reads, yielding one entry per CDR3 protein. The sample holds approximately 170,000 distinct CDR3 sequences, over 9.5% seen once. These sequences were also reported in another study, on T cells expressing NK-cell markers. As reported in that work: What made the TCR beta cDNA was 5'RACE template switching with UMIs.

Here the sequenced sample was CD8+ T cells sorted from PBMCs, taken roughly 13 days after vaccination. These receptor sequences come from a man aged 50 or older who received an inactivated influenza vaccine.

The sample holds a few counts of this clonotype. The chain employs TRBV5-5 and TRBJ2-1; TRBD2 agrees at 7 bases. In germline, CDR1 is SGHKS, CDR2 YYEKEE (reference sequence). Unmatched junction bases numbered 5, after V lost 0 bases and J lost 11 bases. The CDR3 contains 13 residues. The CDR3 region has the DNA TGTGCCAGCAGCTTGGGACTAGCAACCCAGCAGTTCTTC. Its protein is CASSLGLATQQFF.

V gene TRBV21-1 combines with J gene TRBJ1-1; no DNA check was done on the table's D call, TRBD1. TRBV21-1 is a listed pseudogene. The CDR3 extends over 14 amino acids. CDR3 in amino acids: CASSKQGFRGRAFF. The DNA for the CDR3 is TGTGCCAGCAGCAAACAGGGGTTTAGAGGAAGAGCTTTCTTT.

This clonotype was seen at least ten times. This rearrangement joins TRBV9 to TRBJ2-5, with D possibly TRBD2 on 8 matching bases. Germline CDR1 reads SGDLS; CDR2 reads YYNGEE. V was pared by 0 bases and J by 1 base, with 22 bases between. This CDR3 is built from 19 residues. The CDR3 spells CASSVAREGAGGLQETQYF. As DNA, the CDR3 is TGTGCCAGCAGCGTAGCTCGAGAGGGGGCGGGAGGACTCCAAGAGACCCAGTACTTC.

This clonotype came up many times. This chain joins TRBV7-9 and TRBJ2-1, with D perhaps TRBD2 (6 bases). With 1 base removed from V and 0 bases from J, the gap between germline ends came to 7 bases. The CDR3 contains 15 residues. Germline V CDR1 and CDR2: SEHNR, FQNEAQ (reference sequence). CDR3 loop: CASSLVTSSYNEQFF. The CDR3 region has the DNA TGTGCCAGCAGCTTAGTGACTAGCTCCTACAATGAGCAGTTCTTC.

This clonotype was seen at least ten times. In nucleotides, the CDR3 is TGTGCCAGTGGGGGTCTTGGGTCCTACGAGCAGTACTTC. The encoded protein is CASGGLGSYEQYF. The chain employs TRBV5-6 and TRBJ2-7, with D perhaps being TRBD1 or TRBD2 (5 bases each). The V and J ends lost 8 bases and 1 base respectively, with 13 bases between them. Germline CDR1 and CDR2: SGHDT and YYEEEE. This CDR3 comprises 13 residues.

This clonotype was observed at least ten times. The chain is built from TRBV27 and TRBJ2-3; 8 bases match TRBD1. This CDR3 has 15 residues. The ends lost 3 bases at V and 2 bases at J; junction bases unmatched: 4. From germline, CDR1 is MNHEY and CDR2 SMNVEV (reference sequence). This CDR3 reads CASSLETGATDTQYF. CDR3 nucleotides: TGTGCCAGCAGTTTGGAGACAGGGGCCACAGATACGCAGTATTTT.

V is TRBV6-5 and J is TRBJ2-3; D is uncertain. V gave up 4 bases and J gave up 5 bases, with 10 bases separating them. This CDR3 spans 13 amino acids. The germline V gene encodes CDR1 MNHEY and CDR2 SVGAGI. The CDR3 sequence: CASSSPYEDTQYF. Written as DNA, the CDR3 is TGTGCCAGCAGTTCCCCCTACGAAGATACGCAGTATTTT.

This clonotype was recorded a few times. The gene calls are TRBV7-9 and TRBJ2-6, with D possibly TRBD1 on 5 matching bases. This CDR3 has 12 amino acids. CDR1 is SEHNR, CDR2 FQNEAQ, per germline (reference sequence). The CDR3 sequence is CAGVSGANVLTF. CDR3 nucleotide sequence: TGTGCAGGGGTCTCCGGGGCCAACGTCCTGACTTTC.

V gene TRBV6-1 combines with J gene TRBJ2-1; D uncertain. This CDR3 has 16 residues. V was shortened by 0 bases and J by 8 bases, with 17 bases between the two germline ends. Germline CDR1 is MNHNS and CDR2 is SASEGT. DNA of the CDR3: TGTGCCAGCAGTGAAGCACGGCAGGTTATTTTCGATGAGCAGTTCTTC. Translation gives CASSEARQVIFDEQFF.

This clonotype has at least ten counts. This CDR3 is CASSPAGGLYNEQFF. DNA for the CDR3: TGTGCCAGCAGCCCGGCGGGGGGTCTTTACAATGAGCAGTTCTTC. This chain joins TRBV5-6 and TRBJ2-1; 8 positions match TRBD2. This CDR3 contains 15 residues. V was clipped by 4 bases and J by 4 bases; unmatched bases: 7. CDR1 is SGHDT, CDR2 YYEEEE, per germline.

This clonotype was seen only a few times. V is TRBV9 and J is TRBJ2-7; tentative D call: TRBD1 (6 bases). Trimming stripped 3 bases from V and 3 bases from J, with 13 bases between. CDR3 length equals 14 residues. Germline V gene lookup returns CDR1 SGDLS and CDR2 YYNGEE. As DNA, the CDR3 is TGTGCCAGCAGCGGCCGGGACAACCACTACGAGCAGTACTTC. Translation gives CASSGRDNHYEQYF. Together with reference TRBV9 and TRBJ2-7, the CDR3 gives the full variable domain: DSGVTQTPKHLITATGQRVTLRCSPRSGDLSVYWYQQSLDQGLQFLIQYYNGEERAKGNILERFSAQQFPDLHSELNLSSLELGDSALYFCASSGRDNHYEQYFGPGTRLTVT.

J is TRBJ2-1 and V is TRBV15, with 8 nucleotides matching TRBD1. CDR3 length equals 15 residues. CDR1 is LNHNV, CDR2 YYDKDF, per germline (reference sequence). The J segment lost 7 bases and the V segment lost 0 bases, leaving 5 bases of the junction unmatched. CDR3 sequence: CATSRDRGRVNEQFF. The CDR3 coding sequence is TGTGCCACCAGCAGAGACAGGGGGCGTGTGAATGAGCAGTTCTTC. Based on the CDR3 plus reference TRBV15 and TRBJ2-1, the full variable domain is DAMVIQNPRYQVTQFGKPVTLSCSQTLNHNVMYWYQQKSSQAPKLLFHYYDKDFNNEADTPDNFQSRRPNTSFCFLDIRSPGLGDTAMYLCATSRDRGRVNEQFFGPGTRLTVL.

The sample holds a few counts of this clonotype. The V gene is TRBV7-3, the J gene TRBJ2-1, with 7 bases identical to TRBD2. The CDR3 totals 16 residues. Germline V gives CDR1 SGHTA, CDR2 FQGTGA. V dropped 2 bases and J dropped 7; count of bases not matched to a gene: 11. The CDR3 is CASSLLGGGFPNEQFF. The CDR3 nucleotides read TGTGCCAGCAGCTTACTGGGCGGGGGATTCCCTAATGAGCAGTTCTTC.

The chain joins TRBV7-9 to TRBJ2-2; no clear D gene. The V gene's germline CDR1 is SEHNR and CDR2 FQNEAQ (reference sequence). The CDR3 is made up of 13 amino acids. Trimming left V 4 bases short and J 6 bases short, with 9 bases between. The DNA of the CDR3 is TGTGCCAGCAGCTCCGTGTGGGCCGGGGAGCTGTTTTTT. Its translation: CASSSVWAGELFF.

This clonotype came up a few times. V and J are TRBV6-1 and TRBJ1-4; tentative D call: TRBD1 (6 bases). The CDR3 runs to 15 residues. CDR1 and CDR2 from the germline V gene are MNHNS and SASEGT. V was trimmed by 6 bases and J by 0 bases, leaving 11 bases between them. Here the CDR3 DNA reads TGTGCCAGCAGGGGGAGGGGGGCAACTAATGAAAAACTGTTTTTT. This translates into CASRGRGATNEKLFF.

V gene TRBV2 combines with J gene TRBJ2-3; unclear D gene. Per the germline V gene, CDR1 is SNHLY and CDR2 is FYNNEI. The CDR3 covers 12 residues. V was cut by 8 bases and J by 2 bases, with 8 bases left in between. CDR3 protein: CASPTTTDTQYF. CDR3 DNA sequence: TGTGCCAGCCCTACTACCACAGATACGCAGTATTTT.

The gene calls are TRBV6-1 and TRBJ1-5; the match to TRBD1 covers 8 bases. Germline V gene sequence: CDR1 MNHNS, CDR2 SASEGT. This CDR3 spans 14 amino acids. Losses at the gene ends were 5 bases for V and 6 bases for J; bases not matched to a gene: 6. The CDR3 DNA is TGTGCCAGCAGTCTCGGAGGACAGGGTCAGCCCCAGCATTTT. Protein product: CASSLGGQGQPQHF.

This clonotype was seen only a few times. The chain recombines TRBV5-5 with TRBJ2-5, with TRBD1 identical over 7 bases. The germline gives CDR1 SGHKS, CDR2 YYEKEE (reference sequence). V was clipped by 3 bases and J by 1 base; unmatched bases: 9. The CDR3 contains 16 residues. The CDR3 protein is CASSSTGQASQETQYF. The CDR3 DNA sequence: TGTGCCAGCAGCTCGACCGGACAGGCGAGCCAAGAGACCCAGTACTTC.

V is TRBV15 and J is TRBJ1-2; D might be TRBD1 (6 bases). Germline V gene lookup returns CDR1 LNHNV and CDR2 YYDKDF (reference sequence). Trimming shortened V by 1 base and J by 6 bases, and 18 bases separated the two germline ends. The CDR3 spans 16 residues. This CDR3 is CATSRVQTGWGNGYTF. In nucleotides, the CDR3 is TGTGCCACCAGCAGAGTCCAGACAGGATGGGGCAATGGCTACACCTTC.

The J gene is TRBJ2-7, the V gene TRBV5-1; no clear D. Germline-derived CDR1 and CDR2 are SGHRS and YFSETQ. With 2 bases removed from V and 0 bases from J, the gap between germline ends came to 18 bases. The CDR3 sequence is 17 residues long. CDR3 sequence: CASSLRAATGPSYEQYF. DNA of the CDR3: TGCGCCAGCAGCTTAAGGGCCGCTACCGGACCCTCCTACGAGCAGTACTTC.

The V gene is TRBV20-1, the J gene TRBJ2-2; D ambiguous. The CDR3 has 14 residues. CDR1 is DFQATT and CDR2 is SNEGSKA in the germline V gene (reference sequence). Trimming took 0 bases from V and 1 from J, leaving 6 bases between them. As DNA, the CDR3 is TGCAGTGCTAGAGATTGGAAGAACACCGGGGAGCTGTTTTTT. Residues: CSARDWKNTGELFF.

This clonotype showed up just a few times. V and J are TRBV4-3 and TRBJ2-7; 9 nucleotides match TRBD1. Losses at the gene ends were 2 bases for V and 6 bases for J; bases not matched to a gene: 5. The CDR3 totals 14 residues. Germline CDR1 and CDR2: LGHNA and YSLEER. CDR3 residues: CASSQLTGGGEQYF. The CDR3 region has the DNA TGCGCCAGCAGCCAACTGACAGGGGGAGGCGAGCAGTACTTC.

This clonotype was found a few times. The chain couples TRBV5-5 to TRBJ1-1; perhaps TRBD1 as D (6 bases). The length of the CDR3 is 13 residues. Trimming took off 2 bases at V and 5 bases at J, with 10 bases between the two ends. Looked up from germline, CDR1 is SGHKS and CDR2 is YYEKEE (reference sequence). CDR3 in amino acids: CASSFGGETEAFF. The DNA of the CDR3 is TGTGCCAGCAGCTTTGGGGGCGAGACTGAAGCTTTCTTT.

This clonotype was seen only a few times. The V and J genes are TRBV27 and TRBJ2-7; D is possibly TRBD1 (5 bases). Trimming cost V 6 bases and J 2 bases, with 17 bases left between them. CDR1 and CDR2 (germline): MNHEY, SMNVEV (reference sequence). This CDR3 is 15 amino acids long. The CDR3 spells CASSHYIGATYEQYF. The CDR3 nucleotides read TGTGCCAGCAGCCACTACATAGGGGCTACCTACGAGCAGTACTTC.

The chain uses TRBV12-3 or TRBV12-4 and TRBJ2-7; TRBD2 is a possible D gene (5 bases). V lost 5 bases and J lost 0, with 14 bases in between. This CDR3 spans 15 amino acids. Here the CDR3 DNA reads TGTGCCAGCAGTCCCGAGGGCCTTTTCTCCTACGAGCAGTACTTC. The encoded protein is CASSPEGLFSYEQYF.

The chain carries TRBV4-2 and TRBJ1-1; D unresolved. The CDR3 is 13 amino acids. From germline, CDR1 is LGHNA and CDR2 YNFKEQ. The ends were cut back, 0 bases at V and 1 base at J, with 3 bases in the middle. CDR3 residues: CASSQEKNTEAFF. Here the CDR3 DNA reads TGTGCCAGCAGCCAAGAAAAGAACACTGAAGCTTTCTTT.

This clonotype was found many times. The chain joins TRBV29-1 to TRBJ2-3; no reliable D call. V lost 6 bases and J 0 bases, leaving 7 bases between the germline ends. CDR3 length equals 12 residues. Germline V gives CDR1 SQVTM, CDR2 ANQGSEA. The CDR3, as DNA: TGCAGCGTCATGGACAGCACAGATACGCAGTATTTT. Translation gives CSVMDSTDTQYF.

CDR3 coding DNA: TGTGCCAGCAGCGTAGGGGGGGCAGGTTCACCCCTCCACTTT. Translating gives CASSVGGAGSPLHF. This sequence joins TRBV9 and TRBJ1-6; D is possibly TRBD1 (6 bases). Trimming removed 0 bases at V and 9 bases at J, with 10 bases between. CDR1 and CDR2 (germline): SGDLS, YYNGEE. The CDR3 length is 14 residues.

This clonotype has more than one count but fewer than ten. V usage is TRBV6-5 and J usage is TRBJ2-7; D remains ambiguous. The CDR3 runs to 12 residues. Trimming left V 5 bases short and J 6 bases short, with 11 bases between. Looked up from germline, CDR1 is MNHEY and CDR2 is SVGAGI. The CDR3 protein is CASSRAGIEQYF. For the CDR3, the DNA is TGTGCCAGCAGTCGCGCTGGGATCGAGCAGTACTTC.